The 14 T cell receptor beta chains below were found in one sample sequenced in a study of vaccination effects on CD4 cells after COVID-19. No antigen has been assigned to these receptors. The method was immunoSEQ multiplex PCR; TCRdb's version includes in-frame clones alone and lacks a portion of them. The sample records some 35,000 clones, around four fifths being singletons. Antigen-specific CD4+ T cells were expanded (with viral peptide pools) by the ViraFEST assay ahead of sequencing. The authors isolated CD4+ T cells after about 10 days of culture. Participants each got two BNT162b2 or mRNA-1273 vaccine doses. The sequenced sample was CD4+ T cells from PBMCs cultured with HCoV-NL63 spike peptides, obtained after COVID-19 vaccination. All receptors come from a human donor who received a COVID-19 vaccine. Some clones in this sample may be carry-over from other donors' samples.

The CDR3 loop is CATSDFQTGGNIKTQYF. The DNA of the CDR3 is TGTGCCACCAGTGATTTTCAGACAGGGGGTAATATAAAGACCCAGTACTTC. The chain recombines TRBV24-1 with TRBJ2-5, with 9 bases aligning to TRBD1. The CDR3 loop spans 17 amino acids. Germline-derived CDR1 and CDR2 are KGHDR and SFDVKD. V was pared by 1 base and J by 6 bases, with 11 bases of the junction left unmatched.

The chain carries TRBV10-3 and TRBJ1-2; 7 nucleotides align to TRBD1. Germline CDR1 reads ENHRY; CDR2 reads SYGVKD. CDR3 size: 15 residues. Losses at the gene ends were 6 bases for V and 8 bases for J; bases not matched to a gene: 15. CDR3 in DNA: TGTGCCATCAGAATATCGACAGGGTTCTACCTAGGCTACACCTTC. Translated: CAIRISTGFYLGYTF.

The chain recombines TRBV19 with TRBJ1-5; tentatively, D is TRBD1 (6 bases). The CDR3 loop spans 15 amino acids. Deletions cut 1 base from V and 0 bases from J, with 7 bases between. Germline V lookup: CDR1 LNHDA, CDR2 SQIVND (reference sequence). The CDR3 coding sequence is TGTGCCAGTAGTATAGGACAGGTTAGCAATCAGCCCCAGCATTTT. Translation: CASSIGQVSNQPQHF.

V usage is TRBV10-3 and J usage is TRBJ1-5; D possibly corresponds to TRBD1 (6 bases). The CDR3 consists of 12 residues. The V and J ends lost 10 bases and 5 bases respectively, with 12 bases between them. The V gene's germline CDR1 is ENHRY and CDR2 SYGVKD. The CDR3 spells CATRTADQPQHF. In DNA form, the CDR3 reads TGTGCCACCAGGACAGCTGATCAGCCCCAGCATTTT.

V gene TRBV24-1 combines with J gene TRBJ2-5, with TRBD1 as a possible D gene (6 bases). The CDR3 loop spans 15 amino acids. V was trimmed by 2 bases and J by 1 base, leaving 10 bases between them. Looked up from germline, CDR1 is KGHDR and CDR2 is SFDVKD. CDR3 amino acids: CATSDSGRGQETQYF. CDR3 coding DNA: TGTGCCACCAGTGATTCAGGCAGGGGCCAAGAGACCCAGTACTTC.

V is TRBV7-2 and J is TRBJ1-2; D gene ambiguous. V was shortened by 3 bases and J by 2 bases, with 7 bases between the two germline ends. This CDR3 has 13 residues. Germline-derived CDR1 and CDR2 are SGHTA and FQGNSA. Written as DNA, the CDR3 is TGTGCCAGCAGCTTCGATAAGAACTATGGCTACACCTTC. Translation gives CASSFDKNYGYTF.

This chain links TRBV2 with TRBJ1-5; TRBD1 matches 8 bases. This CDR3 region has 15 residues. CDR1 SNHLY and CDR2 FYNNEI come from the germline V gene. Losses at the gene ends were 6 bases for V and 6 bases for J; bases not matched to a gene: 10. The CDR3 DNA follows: TGTGCCAGCAGGAAGACAGGGGATGGTCGTCAGCCCCAGCATTTT. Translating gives CASRKTGDGRQPQHF. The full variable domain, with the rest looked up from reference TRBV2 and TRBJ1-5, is EPEVTQTPSHQVTQMGQEVILRCVPISNHLYFYWYRQILGQKVEFLVSFYNNEISEKSEIFDDQFSVERPDGSNFTLKIRSTKLEDSAMYFCASRKTGDGRQPQHFGDGTRLSIL.

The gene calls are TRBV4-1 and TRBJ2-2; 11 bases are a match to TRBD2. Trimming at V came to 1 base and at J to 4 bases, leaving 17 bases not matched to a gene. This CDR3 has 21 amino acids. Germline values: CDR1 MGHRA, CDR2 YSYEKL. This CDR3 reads CASSQANLGIAGGPGTGELFF. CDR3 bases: TGCGCCAGCAGCCAAGCGAACCTCGGGATAGCGGGGGGGCCGGGCACCGGGGAGCTGTTTTTT.

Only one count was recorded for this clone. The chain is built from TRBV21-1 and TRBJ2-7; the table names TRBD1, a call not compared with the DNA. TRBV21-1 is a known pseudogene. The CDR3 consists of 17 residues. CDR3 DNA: TGTGCCAGCAGCATCCCCGGGACAGGGGAGTCCTCCTACGAGCAGTACGTC. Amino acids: CASSIPGTGESSYEQYV.

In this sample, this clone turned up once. The CDR3 DNA sequence: TGTGCCAGCAGCTTAGATCCCGCAGGTGTAAACTATGGCTACACCTTC. It encodes CASSLDPAGVNYGYTF. This sequence joins TRBV11-3 and TRBJ1-2; D remains unclear. V was trimmed by 0 bases and J by 2 bases, leaving 13 bases between them. This CDR3 comprises 16 residues. Germline-derived CDR1 and CDR2 are SGHNT and YENEEA.

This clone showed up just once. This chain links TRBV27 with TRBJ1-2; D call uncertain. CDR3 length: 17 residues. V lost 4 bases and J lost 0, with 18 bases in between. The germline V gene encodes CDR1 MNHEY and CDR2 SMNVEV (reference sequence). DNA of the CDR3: TGTGCCAGCAGTTCCCGCCCGGACCCCTTAGCTAACTATGGCTACACCTTC. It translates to CASSSRPDPLANYGYTF.

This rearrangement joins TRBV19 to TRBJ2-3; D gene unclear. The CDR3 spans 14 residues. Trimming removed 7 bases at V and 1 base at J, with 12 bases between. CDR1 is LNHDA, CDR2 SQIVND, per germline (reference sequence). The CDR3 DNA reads TGTGCCAGTAAATTGATTGCGGGCACAGATACGCAGTATTTT. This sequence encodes CASKLIAGTDTQYF.

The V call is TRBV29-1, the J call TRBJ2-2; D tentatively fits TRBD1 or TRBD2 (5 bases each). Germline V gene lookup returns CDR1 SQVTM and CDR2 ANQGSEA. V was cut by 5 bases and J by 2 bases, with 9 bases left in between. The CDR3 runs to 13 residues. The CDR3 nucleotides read TGCAGCGTTAGAGGGACCAACACCGGGGAGCTGTTTTTT. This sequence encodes CSVRGTNTGELFF.

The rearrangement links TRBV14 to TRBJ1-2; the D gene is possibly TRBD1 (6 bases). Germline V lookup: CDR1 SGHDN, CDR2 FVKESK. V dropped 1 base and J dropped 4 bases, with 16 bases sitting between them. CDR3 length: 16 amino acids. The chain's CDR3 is CASSQGGGGLGYGYTF. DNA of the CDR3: TGTGCCAGCAGCCAAGGTGGCGGGGGCCTAGGCTATGGCTACACCTTC.